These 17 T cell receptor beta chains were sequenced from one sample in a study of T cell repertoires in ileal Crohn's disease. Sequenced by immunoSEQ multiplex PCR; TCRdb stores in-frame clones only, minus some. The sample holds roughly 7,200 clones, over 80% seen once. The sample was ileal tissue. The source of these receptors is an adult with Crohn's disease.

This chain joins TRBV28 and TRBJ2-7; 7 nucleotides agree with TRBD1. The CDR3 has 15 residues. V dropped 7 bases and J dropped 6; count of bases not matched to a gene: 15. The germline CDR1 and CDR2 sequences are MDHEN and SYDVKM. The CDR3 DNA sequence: TGTGCCAGCACCCGGGACAGCCTTTTACCGGGCGAGCAGTACTTC. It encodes CASTRDSLLPGEQYF.

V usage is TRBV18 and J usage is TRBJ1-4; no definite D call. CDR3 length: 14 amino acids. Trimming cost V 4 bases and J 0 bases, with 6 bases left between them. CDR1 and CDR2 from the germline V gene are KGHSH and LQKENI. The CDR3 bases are TGTGCCAGCTCACGAGGTTCAACTAATGAAAAACTGTTTTTT. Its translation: CASSRGSTNEKLFF.

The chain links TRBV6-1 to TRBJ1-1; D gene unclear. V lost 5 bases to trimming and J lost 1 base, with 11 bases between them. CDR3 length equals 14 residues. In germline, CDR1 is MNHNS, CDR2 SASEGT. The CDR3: CASSRFGGNTEAFF. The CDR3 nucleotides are TGTGCCAGCAGTAGGTTTGGAGGGAACACTGAAGCTTTCTTT.

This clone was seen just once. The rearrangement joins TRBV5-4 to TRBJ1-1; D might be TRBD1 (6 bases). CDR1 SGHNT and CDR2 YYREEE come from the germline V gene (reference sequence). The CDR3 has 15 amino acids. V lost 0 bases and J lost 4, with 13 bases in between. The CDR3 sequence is CASSLAGASGTEAFF. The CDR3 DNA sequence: TGTGCCAGCAGCTTGGCAGGGGCGAGCGGCACTGAAGCTTTCTTT.

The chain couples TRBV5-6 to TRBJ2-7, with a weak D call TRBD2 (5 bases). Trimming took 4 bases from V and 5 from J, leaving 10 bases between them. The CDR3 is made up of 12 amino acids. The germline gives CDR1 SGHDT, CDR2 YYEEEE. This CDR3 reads CASSLFGDEQYF. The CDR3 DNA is TGTGCCAGCAGCCTTTTCGGGGACGAGCAGTACTTC.

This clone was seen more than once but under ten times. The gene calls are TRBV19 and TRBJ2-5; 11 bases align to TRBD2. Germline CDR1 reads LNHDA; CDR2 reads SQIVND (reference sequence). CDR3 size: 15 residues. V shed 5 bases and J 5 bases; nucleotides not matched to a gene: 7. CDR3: CASSQLAGGSETQYF. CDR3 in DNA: TGTGCCAGTAGTCAGCTAGCGGGAGGTTCTGAGACCCAGTACTTC.

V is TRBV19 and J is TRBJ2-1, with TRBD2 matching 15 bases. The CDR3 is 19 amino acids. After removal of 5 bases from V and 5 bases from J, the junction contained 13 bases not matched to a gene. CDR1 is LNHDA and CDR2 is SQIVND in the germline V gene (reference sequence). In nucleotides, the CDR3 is TGTGCCAGTAGTGTAGGGTGGACTAGCGGGAGGGGGGTTGACAATGAGCAGTTCTTC. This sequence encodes CASSVGWTSGRGVDNEQFF.

The DNA for the CDR3 is TGTGCCAGCTTCGCTAGCGGGATTAATGAGCAGTTCTTC. It translates to CASFASGINEQFF. The rearrangement joins TRBV6-5 to TRBJ2-1; 9 bases are shared with TRBD2. The germline V gene encodes CDR1 MNHEY and CDR2 SVGAGI. The V and J ends lost 8 bases and 7 bases, in that order; junction bases with no gene match: 6. This CDR3 spans 13 amino acids.

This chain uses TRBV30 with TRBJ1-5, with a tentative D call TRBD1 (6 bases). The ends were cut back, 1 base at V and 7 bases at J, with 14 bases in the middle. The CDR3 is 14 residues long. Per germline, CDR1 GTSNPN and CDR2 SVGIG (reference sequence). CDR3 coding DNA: TGTGCCTGGAGTGCAGGGGCTTATGGACAGCCCCAGCATTTT. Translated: CAWSAGAYGQPQHF.

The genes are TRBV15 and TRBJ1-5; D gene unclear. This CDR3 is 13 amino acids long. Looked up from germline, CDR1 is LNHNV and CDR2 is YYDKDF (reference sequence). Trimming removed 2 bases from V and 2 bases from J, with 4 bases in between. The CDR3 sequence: CATSRQGNQPQHF. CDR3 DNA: TGTGCCACCAGCAGACAGGGCAATCAGCCCCAGCATTTT.

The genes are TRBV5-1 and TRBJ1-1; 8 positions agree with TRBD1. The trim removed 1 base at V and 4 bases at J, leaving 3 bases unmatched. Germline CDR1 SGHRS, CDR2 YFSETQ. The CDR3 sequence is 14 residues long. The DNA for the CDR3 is TGCGCCAGCAGCTTGAGGGGACAGGCCACTGAAGCTTTCTTT. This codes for CASSLRGQATEAFF.

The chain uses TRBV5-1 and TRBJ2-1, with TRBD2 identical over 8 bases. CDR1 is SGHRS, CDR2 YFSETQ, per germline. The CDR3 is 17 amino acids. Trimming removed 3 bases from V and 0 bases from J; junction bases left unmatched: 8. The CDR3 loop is CASSSLMSGGSYNEQFF. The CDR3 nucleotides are TGCGCCAGCAGCTCTCTTATGAGCGGGGGCTCCTACAATGAGCAGTTCTTC.

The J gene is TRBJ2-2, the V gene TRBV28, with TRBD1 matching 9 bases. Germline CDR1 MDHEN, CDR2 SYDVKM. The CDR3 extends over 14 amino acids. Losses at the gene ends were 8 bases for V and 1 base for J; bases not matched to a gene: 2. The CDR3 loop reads CASWDRVNTGELFF. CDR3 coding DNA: TGTGCCAGCTGGGACAGGGTGAACACCGGGGAGCTGTTTTTT.

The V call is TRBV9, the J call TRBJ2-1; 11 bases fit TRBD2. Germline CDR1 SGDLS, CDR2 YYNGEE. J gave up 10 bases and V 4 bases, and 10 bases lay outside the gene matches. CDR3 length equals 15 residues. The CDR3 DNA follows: TGTGCCAGCAGCCCCCGACTAGCGGGACAGGACGAGCAGTTCTTC. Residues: CASSPRLAGQDEQFF.

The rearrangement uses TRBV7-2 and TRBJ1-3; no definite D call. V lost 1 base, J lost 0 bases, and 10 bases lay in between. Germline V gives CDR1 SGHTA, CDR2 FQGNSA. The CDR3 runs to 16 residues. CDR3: CASSLGSLSSGNTIYF. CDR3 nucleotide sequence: TGTGCCAGCAGCTTAGGGTCCCTGAGCTCTGGAAACACCATATATTTT.

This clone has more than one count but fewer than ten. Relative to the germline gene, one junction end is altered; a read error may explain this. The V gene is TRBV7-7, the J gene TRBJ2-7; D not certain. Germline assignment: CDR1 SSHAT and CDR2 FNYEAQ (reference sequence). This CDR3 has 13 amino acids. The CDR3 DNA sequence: TGTGCTAGCAGCTTCGGGTCTTCGGCAGAGCAGTACTTC. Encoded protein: CASSFGSSAEQYF.

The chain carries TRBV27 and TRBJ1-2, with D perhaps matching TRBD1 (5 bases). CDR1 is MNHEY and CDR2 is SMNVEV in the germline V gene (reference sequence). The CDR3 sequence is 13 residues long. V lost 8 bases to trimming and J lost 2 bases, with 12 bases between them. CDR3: CASSGHGNYGYTF. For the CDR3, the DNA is TGTGCCAGCTCTGGACACGGGAACTATGGCTACACCTTC.